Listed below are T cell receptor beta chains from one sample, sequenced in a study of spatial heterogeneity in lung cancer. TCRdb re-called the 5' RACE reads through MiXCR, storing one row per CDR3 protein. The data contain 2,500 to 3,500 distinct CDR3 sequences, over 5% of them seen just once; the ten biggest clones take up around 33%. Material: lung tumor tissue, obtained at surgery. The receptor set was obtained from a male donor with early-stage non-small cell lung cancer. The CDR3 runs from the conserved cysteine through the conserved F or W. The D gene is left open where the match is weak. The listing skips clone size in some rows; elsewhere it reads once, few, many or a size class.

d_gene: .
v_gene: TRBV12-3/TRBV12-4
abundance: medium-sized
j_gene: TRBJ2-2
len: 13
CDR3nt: TGTGCCAGCAGGTGGACTGGTACCGGGGAGCTGTTTTTT
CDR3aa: CASRWTGTGELFF

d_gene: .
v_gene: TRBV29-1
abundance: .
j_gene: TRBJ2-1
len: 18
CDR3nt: TGCAGCGTCGAGAGCGGGGACAGCCGAATGAGCTCCTACAATGAGCAGTTCTTC
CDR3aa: CSVESGDSRMSSYNEQFF

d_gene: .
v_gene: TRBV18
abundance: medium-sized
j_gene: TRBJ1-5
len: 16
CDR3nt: TGTGCCAGCTCACTCAGACAAGCACAGTTTAATCAGCCCCAGCATTTT
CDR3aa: CASSLRQAQFNQPQHF

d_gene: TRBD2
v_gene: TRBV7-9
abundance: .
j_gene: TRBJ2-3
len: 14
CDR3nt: TGTGCCAGCAGCCGGACTAGCGGGGCAGATACGCAGTATTTT
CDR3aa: CASSRTSGADTQYF

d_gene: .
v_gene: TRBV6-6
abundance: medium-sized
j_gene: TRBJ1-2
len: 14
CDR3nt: TGTGCCAGCCTATACCCAGGGGCTAACTATGGCTACACCTTC
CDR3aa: CASLYPGANYGYTF

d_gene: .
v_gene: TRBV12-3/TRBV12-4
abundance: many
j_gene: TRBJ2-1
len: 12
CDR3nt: TGTGCCAGCAAAGGGAACTACAATGAGCAGTTCTTC
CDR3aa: CASKGNYNEQFF

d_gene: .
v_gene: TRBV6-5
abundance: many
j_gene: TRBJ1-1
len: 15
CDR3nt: TGTGCCAGCAGTCCCCGGACACGACTGAACACTGAAGCTTTCTTT
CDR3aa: CASSPRTRLNTEAFF

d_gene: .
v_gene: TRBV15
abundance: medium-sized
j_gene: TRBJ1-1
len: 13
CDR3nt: TGTGCCACCAGCAGAATGGGAAGGACTGAAGCTTTCTTT
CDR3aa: CATSRMGRTEAFF

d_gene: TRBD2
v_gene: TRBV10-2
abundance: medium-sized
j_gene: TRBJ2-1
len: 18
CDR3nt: TGCGCCAGCAGTACGTCTTCGGCTAGCGGGAGCTCCTACAATGAGCAGTTCTTC
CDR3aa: CASSTSSASGSSYNEQFF

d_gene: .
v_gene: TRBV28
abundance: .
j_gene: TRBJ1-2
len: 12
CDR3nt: TGTGCCAGCAGTCCGGACCCCCTTGGCTACACCTTC
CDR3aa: CASSPDPLGYTF

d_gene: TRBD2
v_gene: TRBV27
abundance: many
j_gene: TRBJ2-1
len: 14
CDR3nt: TGTGCCGCAGCCTCAGCAGGGAGGGTCAATGAGCAGTTCTTC
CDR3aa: CAAASAGRVNEQFF

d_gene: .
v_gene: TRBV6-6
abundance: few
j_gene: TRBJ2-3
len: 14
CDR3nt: TGTGCCAGCAGTTACCCCACGGGTCAGGATACGCAGTATTTT
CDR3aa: CASSYPTGQDTQYF

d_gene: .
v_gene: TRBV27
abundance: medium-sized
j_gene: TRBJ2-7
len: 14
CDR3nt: TGTGCCAGCAGTTTCCGCGGGCCAACGGGGGAGCAGTACTTC
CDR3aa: CASSFRGPTGEQYF

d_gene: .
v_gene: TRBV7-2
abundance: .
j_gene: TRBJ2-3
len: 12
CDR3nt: TGTGCCAGCAGCTCAGGGAGAGATACGCAGTATTTT
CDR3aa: CASSSGRDTQYF

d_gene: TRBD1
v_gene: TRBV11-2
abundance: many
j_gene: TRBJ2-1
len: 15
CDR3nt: TGTGCCAGCAGCTTAGGGACAGGTTCCTACAATGAGCAGTTCTTC
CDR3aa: CASSLGTGSYNEQFF

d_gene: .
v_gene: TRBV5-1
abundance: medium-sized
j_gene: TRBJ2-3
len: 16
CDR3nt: TGCGCCAGCAGCGTGACACCTAGGGCTCCCACAGATACGCAGTATTTT
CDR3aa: CASSVTPRAPTDTQYF

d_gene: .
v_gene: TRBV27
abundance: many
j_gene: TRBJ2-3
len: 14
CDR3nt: TGTGCCAGCAGTTTAATCAGGGGCACAGATACGCAGTATTTT
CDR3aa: CASSLIRGTDTQYF